Listed below are T cell receptor beta chains from one sample, sequenced in a study of post-analysis software for immune sequencing data. TCRdb fed the PCR reads into MiXCR, producing one record per CDR3 protein. The top ten clones hold roughly 4.9% of a sample with fewer than 850,000 distinct CDR3 sequences, 35% to 55% of them seen once. Sample: blood. These receptors all come from a girl under 18 with multiple sclerosis. CDR3s leave out the opening cysteine and the closing phenylalanine or tryptophan. Each record gives: J gene, CDR3 length, V gene, CDR3 protein.

j_call: TRBJ2-5; cdr3_length: 12; v_call: TRBV25-1; cdr3_aa: ASTTEGGQETQY
j_call: TRBJ1-1; cdr3_length: 11; v_call: TRBV4-1; cdr3_aa: ASSREQGTEAF
j_call: TRBJ2-4; cdr3_length: 9; v_call: TRBV14; cdr3_aa: ASSQAQKQY
j_call: TRBJ2-1; cdr3_length: 11; v_call: TRBV20-1; cdr3_aa: SARKLSVGEQF
j_call: TRBJ2-5; cdr3_length: 11; v_call: TRBV7-9; cdr3_aa: ASVGSNEETQY
j_call: .; cdr3_length: 12; v_call: TRBV7-2; cdr3_aa: ASSRLGQGYEQY
j_call: TRBJ2-5; cdr3_length: 14; v_call: TRBV6-6; cdr3_aa: ASSYSGAGAQETQY
j_call: TRBJ2-3; cdr3_length: 14; v_call: TRBV7-9; cdr3_aa: ASSPRGATSTDTQY
j_call: TRBJ2-1; cdr3_length: 9; v_call: TRBV2; cdr3_aa: ASSVNNEQF
j_call: TRBJ1-1; cdr3_length: 15; v_call: TRBV7-2; cdr3_aa: ASSLSRGPRPHTEAF
j_call: TRBJ2-1; cdr3_length: 13; v_call: TRBV21-1; cdr3_aa: ASSKALPYSDEQF
j_call: TRBJ2-5; cdr3_length: 13; v_call: TRBV7-3; cdr3_aa: ASSPAGLATETQY
j_call: TRBJ1-2; cdr3_length: 11; v_call: TRBV20-1; cdr3_aa: SEPLRGEVGYT
j_call: TRBJ1-1; cdr3_length: 14; v_call: TRBV5-1; cdr3_aa: ASRLVSGGPNTEAF
j_call: TRBJ2-7; cdr3_length: 15; v_call: TRBV7-3; cdr3_aa: ASSLGAPGTASYEQY
j_call: TRBJ2-5; cdr3_length: 12; v_call: TRBV5-1; cdr3_aa: ASSLDFGGQTQY
j_call: TRBJ2-5; cdr3_length: 13; v_call: TRBV7-3; cdr3_aa: ASSLGVAGEETQY
j_call: TRBJ1-2; cdr3_length: 12; v_call: TRBV6-5; cdr3_aa: ASSYGRNNYGYT
j_call: TRBJ2-1; cdr3_length: 9; v_call: TRBV20-1; cdr3_aa: SAATPSQQF
j_call: TRBJ2-1; cdr3_length: 13; v_call: TRBV11-3; cdr3_aa: ASSLRAMRNNEQF
j_call: TRBJ2-1; cdr3_length: 12; v_call: TRBV5-1; cdr3_aa: ASSMTAGGNEQF
j_call: TRBJ2-3; cdr3_length: 11; v_call: TRBV7-9; cdr3_aa: ASNSGTPPMQY
j_call: TRBJ2-1; cdr3_length: 11; v_call: TRBV6-4; cdr3_aa: ASGRESYNEQF
j_call: TRBJ1-1; cdr3_length: 12; v_call: TRBV12-3/TRBV12-4; cdr3_aa: ASSLRDPDTEAF
j_call: TRBJ1-2; cdr3_length: 13; v_call: TRBV7-2; cdr3_aa: ASSQGSPSAYGYT
j_call: TRBJ2-7; cdr3_length: 13; v_call: TRBV20-1; cdr3_aa: SASGETGYSYEQY
j_call: TRBJ2-7; cdr3_length: 10; v_call: TRBV24-1; cdr3_aa: ATGGLADEQY
j_call: TRBJ2-1; cdr3_length: 11; v_call: TRBV29-1; cdr3_aa: SVDGTGGDEQF
j_call: TRBJ2-7; cdr3_length: 13; v_call: TRBV10-3; cdr3_aa: AISEGWQPQRLQY
j_call: TRBJ2-5; cdr3_length: 11; v_call: TRBV21-1; cdr3_aa: ASSPFPVGEQY
j_call: TRBJ2-1; cdr3_length: 12; v_call: TRBV6-6; cdr3_aa: ASKGTGGSNEQF
j_call: TRBJ1-2; cdr3_length: 12; v_call: TRBV12-3/TRBV12-4; cdr3_aa: ASSTGQGVGGYT
j_call: .; cdr3_length: 14; v_call: TRBV20-1; cdr3_aa: SAPAWASGNYNEQY
j_call: TRBJ2-3; cdr3_length: 12; v_call: TRBV6-1; cdr3_aa: ASTSARSTDTQY
j_call: TRBJ1-1; cdr3_length: 12; v_call: TRBV4-1; cdr3_aa: ASSQPDRGWSAF
j_call: TRBJ2-5; cdr3_length: 14; v_call: TRBV5-1; cdr3_aa: ASSSQTGSPQETQY
j_call: TRBJ2-1; cdr3_length: 14; v_call: TRBV5-5; cdr3_aa: ASSPAHSATYNEQF
j_call: TRBJ2-3; cdr3_length: 11; v_call: TRBV20-1; cdr3_aa: SARSGPLDTQY
j_call: TRBJ1-4; cdr3_length: 12; v_call: TRBV7-2; cdr3_aa: ASSLGGGREKLF
j_call: TRBJ2-1; cdr3_length: 12; v_call: TRBV7-2; cdr3_aa: ASSLLQGPNEQF
j_call: TRBJ1-1; cdr3_length: 14; v_call: TRBV6-5; cdr3_aa: ASSYLQGARQTEAF
j_call: TRBJ1-1; cdr3_length: 11; v_call: TRBV7-3; cdr3_aa: ATSLTLNTEAF
j_call: TRBJ2-1; cdr3_length: 11; v_call: TRBV5-6; cdr3_aa: ASSFGQGNEQF
j_call: TRBJ2-1; cdr3_length: 14; v_call: TRBV7-9; cdr3_aa: ASSLVKREGYNEQF
j_call: TRBJ2-7; cdr3_length: 13; v_call: TRBV4-3; cdr3_aa: ASSQDRGWTYEQY
j_call: TRBJ1-5; cdr3_length: 13; v_call: TRBV10-2; cdr3_aa: ASSESGGPNQPQH
j_call: TRBJ1-6; cdr3_length: 10; v_call: TRBV7-9; cdr3_aa: ASSSGGDRLH
j_call: TRBJ2-2; cdr3_length: 14; v_call: TRBV7-9; cdr3_aa: ASSVNRGVNTGELF
j_call: TRBJ2-1; cdr3_length: 10; v_call: TRBV20-1; cdr3_aa: SAPTIYNEQF
j_call: TRBJ1-5; cdr3_length: 13; v_call: TRBV12-3/TRBV12-4; cdr3_aa: ASSLRGGGNQPQH
j_call: TRBJ1-2; cdr3_length: 11; v_call: TRBV5-1; cdr3_aa: ASQDPDTYGYT
j_call: TRBJ2-6; cdr3_length: 11; v_call: TRBV29-1; cdr3_aa: SAQGNGANVRT
j_call: TRBJ2-7; cdr3_length: 10; v_call: TRBV29-1; cdr3_aa: SVVWGDYEQY
j_call: TRBJ2-1; cdr3_length: 13; v_call: TRBV5-1; cdr3_aa: ASSLRAGSDNEQF
j_call: TRBJ1-5; cdr3_length: 13; v_call: TRBV6-2/TRBV6-3; cdr3_aa: ASSPTGAPFQPQH
j_call: TRBJ2-7; cdr3_length: 13; v_call: TRBV20-1; cdr3_aa: SAAQTSGGNYEQY
j_call: TRBJ2-1; cdr3_length: 10; v_call: TRBV25-1; cdr3_aa: ASIGGAHEQF
j_call: TRBJ2-7; cdr3_length: 15; v_call: TRBV7-8; cdr3_aa: ASSRRTSGTLFYEQY